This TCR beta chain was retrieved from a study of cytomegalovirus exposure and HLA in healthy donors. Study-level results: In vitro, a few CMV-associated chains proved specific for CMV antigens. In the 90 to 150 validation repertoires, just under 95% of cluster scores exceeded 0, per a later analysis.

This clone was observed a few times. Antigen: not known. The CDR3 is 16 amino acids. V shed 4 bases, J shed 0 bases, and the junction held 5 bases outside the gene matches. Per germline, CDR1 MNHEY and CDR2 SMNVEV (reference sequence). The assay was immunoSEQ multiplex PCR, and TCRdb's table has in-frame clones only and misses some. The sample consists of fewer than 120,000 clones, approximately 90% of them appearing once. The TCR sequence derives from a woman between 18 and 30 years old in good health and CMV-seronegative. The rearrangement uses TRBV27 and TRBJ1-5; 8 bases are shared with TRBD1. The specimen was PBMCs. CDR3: CASSWTGPYSNQPQHF. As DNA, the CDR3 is TGTGCCAGCAGTTGGACAGGGCCATATAGCAATCAGCCCCAGCATTTT.